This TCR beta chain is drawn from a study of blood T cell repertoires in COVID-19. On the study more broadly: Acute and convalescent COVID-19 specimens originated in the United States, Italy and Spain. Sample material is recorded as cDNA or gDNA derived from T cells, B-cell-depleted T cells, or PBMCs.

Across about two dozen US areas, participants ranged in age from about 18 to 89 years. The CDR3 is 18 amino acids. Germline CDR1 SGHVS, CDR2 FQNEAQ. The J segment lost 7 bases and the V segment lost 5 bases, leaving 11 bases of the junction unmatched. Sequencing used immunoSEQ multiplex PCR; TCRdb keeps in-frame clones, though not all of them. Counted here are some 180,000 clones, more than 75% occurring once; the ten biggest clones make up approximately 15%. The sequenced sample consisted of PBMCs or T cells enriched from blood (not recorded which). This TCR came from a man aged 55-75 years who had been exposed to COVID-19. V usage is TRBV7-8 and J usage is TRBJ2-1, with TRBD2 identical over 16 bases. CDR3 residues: CASSRYGGTSGRENEQFF. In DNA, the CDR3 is TGTGCCAGCAGCCGTTACGGGGGGACTAGCGGGAGGGAAAATGAGCAGTTCTTC.